This record concerns one T cell receptor beta chain sequence. The data stem from a study of cytotoxic CD8 clonotypes in ibrutinib-treated CLL. On the study more broadly: Response was recorded as partial in roughly 25 patients and complete in 2; at median about 6 years, about 14 remained remitted and some 12 had progressed.

The germline V gene encodes CDR1 SGHRS and CDR2 YFSETQ. This CDR3 contains 15 residues. Trimming shortened V by 1 base and J by 2 bases, and 13 bases separated the two germline ends. Data came from immunoSEQ multiplex PCR; TCRdb stores just in-frame clones and leaves some out. This sample has under 200,000 clones; under 85% occur once, and the top ten carry about 5%. The V and J genes are TRBV5-1 and TRBJ2-7; D is unresolved. This receptor was identified in a human donor with chronic lymphocytic leukemia. The sequencing used PBMCs, collected after 24 months of ibrutinib treatment. CDR3 loop: CASSLSASPTYEQYF. DNA of the CDR3: TGCGCCAGCAGCTTGTCGGCTAGTCCAACCTACGAGCAGTACTTC. Looking up the rest from reference TRBV5-1 and TRBJ2-7 gives the full variable domain: KAGVTQTPRYLIKTRGQQVTLSCSPISGHRSVSWYQQTPGQGLQFLFEYFSETQRNKGNFPGRFSGRQFSNSRSEMNVSTLELGDSALYLCASSLSASPTYEQYFGPGTRLTVT.